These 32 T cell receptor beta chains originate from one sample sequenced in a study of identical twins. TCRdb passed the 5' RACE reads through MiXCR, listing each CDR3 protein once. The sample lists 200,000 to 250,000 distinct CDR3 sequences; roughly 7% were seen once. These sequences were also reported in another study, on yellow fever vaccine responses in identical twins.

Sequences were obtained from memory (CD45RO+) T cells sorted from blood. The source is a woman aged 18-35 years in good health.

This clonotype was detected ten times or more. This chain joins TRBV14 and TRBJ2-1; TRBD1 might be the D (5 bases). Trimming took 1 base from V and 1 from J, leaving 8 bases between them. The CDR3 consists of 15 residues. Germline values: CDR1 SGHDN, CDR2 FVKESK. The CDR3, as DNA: TGTGCCAGCAGCCAAGCAACAGGTTCCTACAATGAGCAGTTCTTC. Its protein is CASSQATGSYNEQFF.

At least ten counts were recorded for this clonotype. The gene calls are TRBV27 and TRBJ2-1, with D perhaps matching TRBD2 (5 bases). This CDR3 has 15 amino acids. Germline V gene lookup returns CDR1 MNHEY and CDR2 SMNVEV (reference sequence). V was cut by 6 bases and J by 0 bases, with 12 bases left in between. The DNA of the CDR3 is TGTGCCAGCAGCCTTAAAGGAGGCTCCTACAATGAGCAGTTCTTC. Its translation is CASSLKGGSYNEQFF.

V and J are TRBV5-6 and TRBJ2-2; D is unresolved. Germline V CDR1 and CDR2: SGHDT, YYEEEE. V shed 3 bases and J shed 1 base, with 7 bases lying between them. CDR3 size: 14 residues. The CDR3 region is CASSWGLNTGELFF. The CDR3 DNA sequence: TGTGCCAGCAGCTGGGGATTGAACACCGGGGAGCTGTTTTTT.

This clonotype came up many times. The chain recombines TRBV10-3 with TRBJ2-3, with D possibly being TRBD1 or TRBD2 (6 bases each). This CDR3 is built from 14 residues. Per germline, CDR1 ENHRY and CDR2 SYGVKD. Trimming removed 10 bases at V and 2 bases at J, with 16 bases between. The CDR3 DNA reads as TGTGCCACCCTGAGGGGGGCCCTCACAGATACGCAGTATTTT. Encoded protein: CATLRGALTDTQYF.

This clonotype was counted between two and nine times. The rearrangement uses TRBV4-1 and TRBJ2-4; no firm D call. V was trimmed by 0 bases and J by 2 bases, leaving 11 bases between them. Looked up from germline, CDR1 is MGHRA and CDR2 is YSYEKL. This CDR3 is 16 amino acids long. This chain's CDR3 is CASSQDLGFPKNIQYF. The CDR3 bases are TGCGCCAGCAGCCAAGACCTGGGGTTCCCCAAAAACATTCAGTACTTC.

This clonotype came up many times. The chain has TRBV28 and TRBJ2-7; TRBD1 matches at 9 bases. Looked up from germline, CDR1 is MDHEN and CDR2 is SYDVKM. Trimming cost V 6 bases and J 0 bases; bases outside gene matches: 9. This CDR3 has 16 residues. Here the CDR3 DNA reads TGTGCCAGCAGCCGCCTGGTGGGACAGGGCTCCTACGAGCAGTACGTC. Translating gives CASSRLVGQGSYEQYV.

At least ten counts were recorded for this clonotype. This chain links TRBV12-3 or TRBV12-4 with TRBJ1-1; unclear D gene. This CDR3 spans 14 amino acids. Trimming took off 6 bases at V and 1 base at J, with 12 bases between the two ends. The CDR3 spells CASRGLGGNTEAFF. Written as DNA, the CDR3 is TGTGCCAGCAGAGGTTTGGGAGGGAACACTGAAGCTTTCTTT.

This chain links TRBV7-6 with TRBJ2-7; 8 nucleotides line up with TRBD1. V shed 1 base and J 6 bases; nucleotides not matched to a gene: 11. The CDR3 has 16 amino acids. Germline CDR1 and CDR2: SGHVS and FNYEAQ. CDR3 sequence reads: CASSLEAGGFSGEQYV. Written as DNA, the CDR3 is TGTGCCAGCAGCTTAGAGGCAGGGGGCTTTTCGGGCGAGCAGTACGTC.

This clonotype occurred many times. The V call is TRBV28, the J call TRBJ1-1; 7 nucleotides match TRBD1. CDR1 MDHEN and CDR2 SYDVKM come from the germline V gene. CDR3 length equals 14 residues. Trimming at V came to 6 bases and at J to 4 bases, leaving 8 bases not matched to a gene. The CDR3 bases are TGTGCCAGCAGAAGACAGGGTTTGACCACTGAAGCTTTCTTT. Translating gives CASRRQGLTTEAFF.

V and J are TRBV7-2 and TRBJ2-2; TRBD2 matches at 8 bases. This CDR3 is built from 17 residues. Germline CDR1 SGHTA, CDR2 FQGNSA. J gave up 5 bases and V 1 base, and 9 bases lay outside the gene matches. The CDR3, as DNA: TGTGCCAGCAGCTTAGGTGGGACTAGTGGGAGGACCGGGGAGCTGTTTTTT. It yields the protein CASSLGGTSGRTGELFF.

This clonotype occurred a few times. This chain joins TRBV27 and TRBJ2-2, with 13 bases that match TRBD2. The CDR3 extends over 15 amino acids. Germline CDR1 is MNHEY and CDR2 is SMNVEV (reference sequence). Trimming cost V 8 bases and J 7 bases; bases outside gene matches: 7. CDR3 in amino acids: CASARLAGGFGELFF. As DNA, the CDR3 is TGTGCCAGCGCGCGACTAGCGGGGGGCTTCGGGGAGCTGTTTTTT.

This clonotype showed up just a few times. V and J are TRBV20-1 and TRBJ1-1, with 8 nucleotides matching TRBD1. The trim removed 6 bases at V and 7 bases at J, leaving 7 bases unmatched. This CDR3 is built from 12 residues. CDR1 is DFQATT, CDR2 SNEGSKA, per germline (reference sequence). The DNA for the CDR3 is TGCAGTGCAGCCCAGGGGGCCGGTGAAGCTTTCTTT. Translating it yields CSAAQGAGEAFF.

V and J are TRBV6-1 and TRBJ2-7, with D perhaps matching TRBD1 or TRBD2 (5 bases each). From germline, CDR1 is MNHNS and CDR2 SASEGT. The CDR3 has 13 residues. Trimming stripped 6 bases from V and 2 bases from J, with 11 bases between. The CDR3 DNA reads TGTGCCAGCAGCCTGGGACGGACCTACGAGCAGTACTTC. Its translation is CASSLGRTYEQYF.

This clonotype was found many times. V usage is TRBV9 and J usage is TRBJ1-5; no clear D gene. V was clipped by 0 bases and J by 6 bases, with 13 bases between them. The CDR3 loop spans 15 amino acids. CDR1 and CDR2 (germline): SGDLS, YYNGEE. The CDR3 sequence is CASSVAGDSVQPQHF. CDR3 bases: TGTGCCAGCAGCGTAGCTGGGGATTCGGTTCAGCCCCAGCATTTT.

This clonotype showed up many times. CDR3 loop: CASSLEGDRPQHF. The CDR3 DNA is TGCGCCAGCAGCTTGGAGGGGGATCGGCCCCAGCATTTT. V usage is TRBV5-1 and J usage is TRBJ1-5, with D possibly matching TRBD1 (6 bases). V was pared by 0 bases and J by 9 bases, with 10 bases between. This CDR3 has 13 amino acids. Germline V gives CDR1 SGHRS, CDR2 YFSETQ.

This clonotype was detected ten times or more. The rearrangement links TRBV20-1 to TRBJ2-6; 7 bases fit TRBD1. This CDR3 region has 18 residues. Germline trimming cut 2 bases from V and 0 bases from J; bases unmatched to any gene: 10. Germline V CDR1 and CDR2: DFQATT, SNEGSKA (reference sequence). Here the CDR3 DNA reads TGCAGTGCTAGACCGACAGGGCCCCTCTTCTCTGGGGCCAACGTCCTGACTTTC. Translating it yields CSARPTGPLFSGANVLTF.

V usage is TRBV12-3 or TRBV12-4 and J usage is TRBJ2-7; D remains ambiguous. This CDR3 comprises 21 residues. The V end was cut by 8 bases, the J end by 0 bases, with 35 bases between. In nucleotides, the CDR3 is TGTGCCAGCGAAGTTTTGGGAACTGGACCGCTGATATATAATAGCTCCTACGAGCAGTACGTC. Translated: CASEVLGTGPLIYNSSYEQYV.

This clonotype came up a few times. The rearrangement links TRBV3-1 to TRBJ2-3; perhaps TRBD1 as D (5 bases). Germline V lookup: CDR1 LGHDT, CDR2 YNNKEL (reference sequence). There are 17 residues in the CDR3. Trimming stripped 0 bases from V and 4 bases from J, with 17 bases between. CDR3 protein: CASSQDWGPWVADTQYF. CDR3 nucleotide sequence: TGTGCCAGCAGCCAAGATTGGGGCCCTTGGGTCGCAGATACGCAGTATTTT.

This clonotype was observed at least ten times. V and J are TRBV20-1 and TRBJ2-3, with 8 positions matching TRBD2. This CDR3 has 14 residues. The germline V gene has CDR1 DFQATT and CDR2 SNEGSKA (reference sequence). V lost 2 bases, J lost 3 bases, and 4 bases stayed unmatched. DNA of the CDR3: TGCAGTGCTAGAAAGTCGGGAGGGACAGATACGCAGTATTTT. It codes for CSARKSGGTDTQYF.

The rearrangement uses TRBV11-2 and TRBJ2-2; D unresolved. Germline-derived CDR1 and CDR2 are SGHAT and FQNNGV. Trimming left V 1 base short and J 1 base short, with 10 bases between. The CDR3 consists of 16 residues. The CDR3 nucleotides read TGTGCCAGCAGCTTAGCGAGCAGCTGGAACACCGGGGAGCTGTTTTTT. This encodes CASSLASSWNTGELFF.

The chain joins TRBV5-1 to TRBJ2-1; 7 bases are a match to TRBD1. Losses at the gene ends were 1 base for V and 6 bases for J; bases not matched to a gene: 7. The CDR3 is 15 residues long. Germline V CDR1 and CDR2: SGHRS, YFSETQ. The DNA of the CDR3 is TGCGCCAGCAGCTTGAGAACAGGGGTGTTCAATGAGCAGTTCTTC. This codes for CASSLRTGVFNEQFF.

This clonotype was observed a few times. CDR3: CASMVYSEQYF. The CDR3, as DNA: TGTGCCAGTATGGTCTACAGCGAGCAGTACTTC. The rearrangement uses TRBV2 and TRBJ2-7; D is ambiguous. Germline CDR1 SNHLY, CDR2 FYNNEI. The V gene lost 9 bases and the J gene lost 6 bases, with 12 bases spanning the gap. The CDR3 spans 11 residues.

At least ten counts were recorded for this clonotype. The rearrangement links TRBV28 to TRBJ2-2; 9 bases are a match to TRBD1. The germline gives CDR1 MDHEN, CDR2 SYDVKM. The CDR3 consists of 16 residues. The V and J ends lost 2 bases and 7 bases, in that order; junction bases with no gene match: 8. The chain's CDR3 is CASSLPGTGLNGELFF. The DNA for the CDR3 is TGTGCCAGCAGTTTACCCGGGACAGGGTTGAACGGGGAGCTGTTTTTT.

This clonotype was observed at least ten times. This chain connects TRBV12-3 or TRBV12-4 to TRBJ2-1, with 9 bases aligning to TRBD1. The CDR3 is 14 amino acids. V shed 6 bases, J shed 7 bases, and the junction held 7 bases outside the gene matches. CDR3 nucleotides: TGTGCCAGCAGACGACAGGGGGGAACAAATGAGCAGTTCTTC. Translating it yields CASRRQGGTNEQFF.

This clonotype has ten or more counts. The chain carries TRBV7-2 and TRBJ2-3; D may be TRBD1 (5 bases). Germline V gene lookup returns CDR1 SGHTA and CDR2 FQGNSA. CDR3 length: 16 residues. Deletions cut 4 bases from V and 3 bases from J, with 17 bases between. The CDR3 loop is CASSSARVLATDTQYF. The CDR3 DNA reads TGTGCCAGCAGCTCAGCCAGGGTGTTGGCAACAGATACGCAGTATTTT.

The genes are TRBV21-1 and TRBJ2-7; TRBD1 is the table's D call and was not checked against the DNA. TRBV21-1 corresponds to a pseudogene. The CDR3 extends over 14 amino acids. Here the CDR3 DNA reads TGTGCCAGCAGCAAAGAGGACAGGTCCCGGGTGGTGTACGTC. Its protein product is CASSKEDRSRVVYV.

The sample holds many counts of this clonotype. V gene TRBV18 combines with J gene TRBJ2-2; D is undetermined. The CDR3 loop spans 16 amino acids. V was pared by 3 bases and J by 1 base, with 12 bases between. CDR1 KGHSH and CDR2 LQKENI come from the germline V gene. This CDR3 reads CASSPNRELNTGELFF. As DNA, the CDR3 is TGTGCCAGCTCACCGAACAGAGAATTGAACACCGGGGAGCTGTTTTTT.

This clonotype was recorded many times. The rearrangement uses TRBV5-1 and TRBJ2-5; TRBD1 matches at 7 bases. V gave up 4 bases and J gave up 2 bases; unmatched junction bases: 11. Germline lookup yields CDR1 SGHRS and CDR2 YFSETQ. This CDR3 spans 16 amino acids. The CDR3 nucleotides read TGCGCCAGCAGCCCTAGACAGGGTTCATGGCAAGAGACCCAGTACTTC. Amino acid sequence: CASSPRQGSWQETQYF.

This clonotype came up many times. The CDR3 DNA reads TGCGCCAGCAGCCAAGATCGGGGGACTAGCGGGAGCACAGATACGCAGTATTTT. Translating it yields CASSQDRGTSGSTDTQYF. This chain connects TRBV4-1 to TRBJ2-3, with 12 bases identical to TRBD2. The V segment lost 0 bases and the J segment 0 bases; nucleotides outside the gene matches: 4. Germline CDR1 and CDR2: MGHRA and YSYEKL. The CDR3 consists of 18 residues.

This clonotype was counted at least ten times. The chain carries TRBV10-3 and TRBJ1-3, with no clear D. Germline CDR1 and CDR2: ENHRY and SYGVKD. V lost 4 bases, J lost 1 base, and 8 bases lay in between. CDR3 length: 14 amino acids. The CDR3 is CAISGEGSGNTIYF. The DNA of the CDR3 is TGTGCCATCAGTGGAGAAGGATCTGGAAACACCATATATTTT.

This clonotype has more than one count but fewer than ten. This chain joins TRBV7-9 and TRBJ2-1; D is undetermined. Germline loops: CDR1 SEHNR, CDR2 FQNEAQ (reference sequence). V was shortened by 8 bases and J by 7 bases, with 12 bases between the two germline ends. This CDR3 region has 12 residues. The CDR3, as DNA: TGTGCCAGCCTAAAAATTAAAAATGAGCAGTTCTTC. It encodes CASLKIKNEQFF.

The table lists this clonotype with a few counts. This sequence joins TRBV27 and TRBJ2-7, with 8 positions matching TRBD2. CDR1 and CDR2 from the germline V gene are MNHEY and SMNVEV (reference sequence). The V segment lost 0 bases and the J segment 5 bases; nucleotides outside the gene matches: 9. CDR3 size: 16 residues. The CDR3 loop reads CASSLSLGLVRNEQYF. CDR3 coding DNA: TGTGCCAGCAGTTTATCTTTGGGACTAGTTCGAAACGAGCAGTACTTC.